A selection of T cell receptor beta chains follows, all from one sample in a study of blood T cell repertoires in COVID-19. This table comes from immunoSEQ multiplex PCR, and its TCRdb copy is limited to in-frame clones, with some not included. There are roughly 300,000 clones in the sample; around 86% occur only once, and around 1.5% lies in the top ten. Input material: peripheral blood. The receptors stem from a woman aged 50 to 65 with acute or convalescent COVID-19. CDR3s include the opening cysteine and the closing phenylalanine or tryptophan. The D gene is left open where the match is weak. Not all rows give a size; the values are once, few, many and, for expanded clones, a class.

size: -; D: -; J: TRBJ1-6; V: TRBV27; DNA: TGTGCCAGCAGCGTAGAGAATAATTCACCCCTCCACTTT; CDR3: CASSVENNSPLHF
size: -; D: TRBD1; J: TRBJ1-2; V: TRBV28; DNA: TGTGCCAGCAGTTTATCTGACAGGGGGTCTGGCTACACCTTC; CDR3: CASSLSDRGSGYTF
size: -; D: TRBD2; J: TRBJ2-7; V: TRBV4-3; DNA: TGCGCCAGCAGCCACGATATAGCGGGAGGAAGGTCCTACGAGCAGTACTTC; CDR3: CASSHDIAGGRSYEQYF
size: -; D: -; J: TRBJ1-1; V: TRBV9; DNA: TGTGCCAGCAGCGTACTGACAGCCCCGAACACTGAAGCTTTCTTT; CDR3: CASSVLTAPNTEAFF
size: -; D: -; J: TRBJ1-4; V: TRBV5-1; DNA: TGCGCCAGCAGCTTGGCTGGCAGGGCGTCTGAAAAACTGTTTTTT; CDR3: CASSLAGRASEKLFF
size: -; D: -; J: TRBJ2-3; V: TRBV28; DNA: TGTGCCAGCAGTTTTGACAGCAGGACAGATACGCAGTATTTT; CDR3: CASSFDSRTDTQYF
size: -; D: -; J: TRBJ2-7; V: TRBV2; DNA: TGTGCCAGCAGTGTCTCCGGGACTCTCGACGAGCAGTACTTC; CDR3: CASSVSGTLDEQYF
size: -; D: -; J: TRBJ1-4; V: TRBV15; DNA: TGTGCCACCAGCTTGCCCCAGCGGAATAATGAAAAACTGTTTTTT; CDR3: CATSLPQRNNEKLFF
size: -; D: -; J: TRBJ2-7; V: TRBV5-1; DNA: TGCGCCAGCAGCCTACGACAGGCAGGCGAGCAGTACTTC; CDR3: CASSLRQAGEQYF
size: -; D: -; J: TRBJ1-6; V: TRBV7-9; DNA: TGTGCCAGCAGCTTAGATCTTAATTCACCCCTCCACTTT; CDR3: CASSLDLNSPLHF
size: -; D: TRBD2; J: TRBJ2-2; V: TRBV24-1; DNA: TGTGCCACCAGTTCCATAGCGGGAGGGAACACCGGGGAGCTGTTTTTT; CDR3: CATSSIAGGNTGELFF
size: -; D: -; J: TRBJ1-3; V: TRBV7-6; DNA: TGTGCCAGCAGCTTAATTGGGGGGTCGGACTCTGGAAACACCATATATTTT; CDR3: CASSLIGGSDSGNTIYF
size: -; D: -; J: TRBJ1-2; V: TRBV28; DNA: TGTGCCAGCAGTTCCCCCGGGAGGGGCTATGGCTACACCTTC; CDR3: CASSSPGRGYGYTF
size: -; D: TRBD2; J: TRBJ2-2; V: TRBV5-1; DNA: TGCGCCAGCAGCTTGCGCCTAGCGGGAACCACCGGGGAGCTGTTTTTT; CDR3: CASSLRLAGTTGELFF
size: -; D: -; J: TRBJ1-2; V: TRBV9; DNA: TGTGCCAGCAGCGTAGAAGCAGGGAACTATGGCTACACCTTC; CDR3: CASSVEAGNYGYTF
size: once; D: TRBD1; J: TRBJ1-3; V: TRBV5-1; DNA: TGCGCCAGCAGCTCGTTACAGGGGTCTGGAAACACCATATATTTT; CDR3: CASSSLQGSGNTIYF
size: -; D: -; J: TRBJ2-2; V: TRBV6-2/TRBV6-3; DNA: TGTGCCAGCAATTACCTGGGCCACCCGGCCGGGGAGCTGTTTTTT; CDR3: CASNYLGHPAGELFF
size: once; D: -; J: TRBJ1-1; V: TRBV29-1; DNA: TGCAGCGCCCGCAGACGGGGCAGGGGTGGGCTCCCTACCCCCCAGAACACTGAAGCTTTCTTT; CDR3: CSARRRGRGGLPTPQNTEAFF
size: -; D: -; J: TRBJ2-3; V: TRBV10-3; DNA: TGTGCCATCAGTGGAGTGGGGAGTCGAGTAGATACGCAGTATTTT; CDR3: CAISGVGSRVDTQYF
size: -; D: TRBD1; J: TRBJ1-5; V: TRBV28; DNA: TGTGCCAGCAGTACACCGGGACAGGGGGACAATCAGCCCCAGCATTTT; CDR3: CASSTPGQGDNQPQHF
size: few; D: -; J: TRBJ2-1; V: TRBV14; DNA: TGTGCCAGCAGCAAGACCTCCACAGGGTTCTCGTTCTTC; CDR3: CASSKTSTGFSFF
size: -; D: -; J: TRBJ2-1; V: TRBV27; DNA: TGTGCCAGCAGACGGGTAATGGACAATGAGCAGTTCTTC; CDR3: CASRRVMDNEQFF
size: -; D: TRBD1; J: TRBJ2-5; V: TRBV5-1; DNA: TGCGCCAGCAGCCCGGGACAGGGGGCTTCAGAGACCCAGTACTTC; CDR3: CASSPGQGASETQYF
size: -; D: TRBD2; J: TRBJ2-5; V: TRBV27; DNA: TGTGCCAGCAGTTCCATGGGGGGGCAAGAGACCCAGTACTTC; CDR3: CASSSMGGQETQYF
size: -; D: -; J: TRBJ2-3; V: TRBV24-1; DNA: TGTGCCACCAGTGAGCCGGGCACAGATACGCAGTATTTT; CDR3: CATSEPGTDTQYF
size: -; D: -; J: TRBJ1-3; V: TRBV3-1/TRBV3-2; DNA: TGTGCCAGCAGCCAAGGCGGGAACACCATATATTTT; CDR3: CASSQGGNTIYF
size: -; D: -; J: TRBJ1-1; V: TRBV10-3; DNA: TGTGCCAGCGCTATGGTGGCAGGGAACACTGAAGCTTTCTTT; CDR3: CASAMVAGNTEAFF
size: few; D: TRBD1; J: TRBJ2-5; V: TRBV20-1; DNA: TGCAGTGCTAGTGGGGGACAGACAGAAGAGACCCAGTACTTC; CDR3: CSASGGQTEETQYF
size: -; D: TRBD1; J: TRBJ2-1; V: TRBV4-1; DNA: TGCGCCAGCAGCCAAGTTAGGGGGCAATTAATCTACAATGAGCAGTTCTTC; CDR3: CASSQVRGQLIYNEQFF
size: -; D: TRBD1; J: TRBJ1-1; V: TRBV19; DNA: TGTGCCAGTAAGACAGGGGAGTTAAGCACTGAAGCTTTCTTT; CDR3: CASKTGELSTEAFF
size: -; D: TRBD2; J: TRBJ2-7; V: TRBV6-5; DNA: TGTGCCAGCAGTAGCGGGAGGCGAGAGCAGTACTTC; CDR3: CASSSGRREQYF
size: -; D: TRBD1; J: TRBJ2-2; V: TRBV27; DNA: TGTGCCAGCAGTCCCAGGACAGGGGGCATCACCGGGGAGCTGTTTTTT; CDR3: CASSPRTGGITGELFF
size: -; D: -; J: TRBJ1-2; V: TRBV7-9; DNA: TGTGCCAGCAGCGCCCGGGACACCGACTACTATGGCTACACCTTC; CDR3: CASSARDTDYYGYTF
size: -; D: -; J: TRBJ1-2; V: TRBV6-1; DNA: TGTGCCAGCAGTGAATCACACGAAATTAACTATGGCTACACCTTC; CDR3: CASSESHEINYGYTF
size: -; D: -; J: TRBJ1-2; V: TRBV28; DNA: TGTGCCAGCAGTATTAATAACTATGGCTACACCTTC; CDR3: CASSINNYGYTF
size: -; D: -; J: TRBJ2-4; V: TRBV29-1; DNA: TGCAGCGTGAGCATCCGGGGTACCAAAAACATTCAGTACTTC; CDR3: CSVSIRGTKNIQYF
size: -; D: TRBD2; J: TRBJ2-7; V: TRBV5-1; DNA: TGCGCCAGCAGCTCTTTGACTAGCGGGAGTTCGGGAGAGCAGTACTTC; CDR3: CASSSLTSGSSGEQYF
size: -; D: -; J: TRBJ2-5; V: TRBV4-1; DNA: TGCGCCAGCAGCCAAGGTATGCAAGAGACCCAGTACTTC; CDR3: CASSQGMQETQYF
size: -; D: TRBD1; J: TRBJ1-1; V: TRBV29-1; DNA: TGCAGCGTCGGACAGGGGGCGGGCACTGAAGCTTTCTTT; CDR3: CSVGQGAGTEAFF
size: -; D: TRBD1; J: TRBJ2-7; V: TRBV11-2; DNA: TGTGCCAGCAGCGCCCCGGGACAGGGGTTCTACGAGCAGTACTTC; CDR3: CASSAPGQGFYEQYF
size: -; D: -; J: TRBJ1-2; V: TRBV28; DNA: TGTGCCAGCAGTTTTTCGGACAGTGCCTATGGCTACACCTTC; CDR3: CASSFSDSAYGYTF
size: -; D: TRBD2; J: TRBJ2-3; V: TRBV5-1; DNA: TGCGCCAGCAGCTTGGGGTCGACTAGCGGGAGTGCAGATACGCAGTATTTT; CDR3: CASSLGSTSGSADTQYF
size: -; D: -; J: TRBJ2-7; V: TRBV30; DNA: TGTGCCTGGAGTGCCGAACTAGCTCTCCAACCATCCTACGAGCAGTACTTC; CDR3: CAWSAELALQPSYEQYF
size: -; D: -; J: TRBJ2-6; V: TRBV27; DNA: TGTGCCAGCAGTTTACCCTCCAGAGGGGCCAACGTCCTGACTTTC; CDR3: CASSLPSRGANVLTF
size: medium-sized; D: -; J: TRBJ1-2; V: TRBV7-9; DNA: TGTGCCAGCAGCTTAGCGCCAGGGCATCATGGCTACACCTTC; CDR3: CASSLAPGHHGYTF
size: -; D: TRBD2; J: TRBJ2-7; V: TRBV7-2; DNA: TGTGCCAGCAGCATGACTAGCGGCGGCTCCTACGAGCAGTACTTC; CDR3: CASSMTSGGSYEQYF
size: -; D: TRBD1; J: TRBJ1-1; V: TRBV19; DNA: TGTGCCAGTAGTATAGGCACTCAAAGGGGGCCGAACACTGAAGCTTTCTTT; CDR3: CASSIGTQRGPNTEAFF
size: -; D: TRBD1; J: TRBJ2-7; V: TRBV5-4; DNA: TGTGCCAGCAGCTTGGACCCGGGACAGGGGTCCTACGAGCAGTACTTC; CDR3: CASSLDPGQGSYEQYF
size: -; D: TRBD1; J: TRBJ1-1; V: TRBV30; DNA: TGTGCCTGGAATTCCCCCGGGACAGTGAACACTGAAGCTTTCTTT; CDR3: CAWNSPGTVNTEAFF
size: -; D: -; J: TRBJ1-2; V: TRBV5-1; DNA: TGCGCCAGCAGCTTACGGGGAGGGGTCTATGGCTACACCTTC; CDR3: CASSLRGGVYGYTF
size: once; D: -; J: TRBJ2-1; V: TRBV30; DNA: TGTGCCTGGAGAAAGCGACGCAATGAGCAGTTCTTC; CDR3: CAWRKRRNEQFF
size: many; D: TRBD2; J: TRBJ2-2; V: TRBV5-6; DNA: TGTGCCAGCAGCTTGTTTGCAGACCCGGGACTAGGCCCCGGGGAGCTGTTTTTT; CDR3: CASSLFADPGLGPGELFF
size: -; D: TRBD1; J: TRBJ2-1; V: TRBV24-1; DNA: TGTGCCACCAGTGATCCGGGACAGGGGACCTACAATGAGCAGTTCTTC; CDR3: CATSDPGQGTYNEQFF
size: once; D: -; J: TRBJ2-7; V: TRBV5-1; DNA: TGCGCCAGCAGCTTGGGGGCATACGAGCAGTACTTC; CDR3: CASSLGAYEQYF
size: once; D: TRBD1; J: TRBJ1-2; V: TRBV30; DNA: TGTGCCTGGAGCCTCGGGACAGGGGACCGAGCACTATTC; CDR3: CAWSLGTGDRALF